This TCR beta chain was observed in a study of blood T cells in healthy people across ages. Combining a sample-barcoded 5' primer with a J-beta primer mix, a second PCR ran for roughly 6 to 12 cycles. TCRdb called the 5' RACE reads again in MiXCR, with one record for every CDR3 protein. The table records more than 900,000 distinct CDR3 sequences, about 25% of them present only once. Study conclusions and caveats: Diversity estimates from one million T cells were considered underestimates.

The CDR3 runs to 16 residues. Germline CDR1 SNHLY, CDR2 FYNNEI. J gave up 7 bases and V 5 bases, and 9 bases lay outside the gene matches. Every donor gave 8 to 10 milliliters of peripheral blood. A few counts support this clonotype. The antigen remains unidentified. These data also formed part of another study, on T cells of mothers and their children. That paper states: Thymic selection shapes TCR recombination output in related pairs, and it does so similarly in unrelated pairs. When mothers and children were related, their normalized repertoire overlap, which was always slightly higher, did not differ significantly from that of unrelated pairs.

The TCR originated in a girl aged 2-9 years in good health. The sample was blood. This chain links TRBV2 with TRBJ1-4; TRBD1 matches at 11 bases. CDR3: CASSSPGQGGSEKLFF. The CDR3 DNA follows: TGTGCCAGCAGTTCCCCGGGACAGGGGGGAAGTGAAAAACTGTTTTTT.